A single sample is the source of the 26 T cell receptor beta chains below, sequenced in a study of T cells in localized non-small cell lung cancer (dated by TCRdb to 2018 to 2021). The method behind the library was the immunoSEQ multiplex PCR assay. Sourced from immuneACCESS, this table was stored by TCRdb with only in-frame sequences that have V and J called. A share of the clones is absent; for the studies checked, an unresolved V gene accounts for under half, and the remainder has no known explanation. In this sample the table shows about 33,000 clones, about 90% of which occur a single time. The top ten clonotypes cover roughly 2.1% of the sample. The sample consisted of peripheral blood, taken before any cancer treatment. These receptors all stem from a female donor over 55 with stage I lung adenocarcinoma.

This sequence joins TRBV7-9 and TRBJ1-2; a weak D match, TRBD1 (5 bases). The germline CDR1 and CDR2 sequences are SEHNR and FQNEAQ (reference sequence). Between the trimmed V and J ends, which lost 5 bases and 6 bases, there was a span of 19 bases. CDR3 length: 15 residues. CDR3 nucleotides: TGTGCCAGCAGCACCACGACCGACAGTCACCATGGCTACACCTTC. Protein: CASSTTTDSHHGYTF.

The chain carries TRBV6-1 and TRBJ2-3; TRBD2 matches 8 bases. Per germline, CDR1 MNHNS and CDR2 SASEGT. V lost 6 bases, J lost 1 base, and 6 bases stayed unmatched. The CDR3 length is 15 residues. The CDR3 nucleotides are TGTGCCAGCAGAGCAAGCGGGGGAGGCACAGATACGCAGTATTTT. Translation: CASRASGGGTDTQYF.

V gene TRBV4-3 combines with J gene TRBJ2-7; the D is unclear. Trimming pared 0 bases from V and 4 bases from J, leaving 16 bases between. This CDR3 comprises 16 residues. Germline-derived CDR1 and CDR2 are LGHNA and YSLEER. CDR3 in amino acids: CASSQDSLSPVYEQYF. As DNA, the CDR3 is TGCGCCAGCAGCCAAGATTCATTATCCCCCGTTTACGAGCAGTACTTC.

The chain couples TRBV5-1 to TRBJ1-1; 8 bases are a match to TRBD1. CDR3 length: 16 amino acids. Germline trimming cut 1 base from V and 7 bases from J; bases unmatched to any gene: 12. CDR1 SGHRS and CDR2 YFSETQ come from the germline V gene. The CDR3 bases are TGCGCCAGCAGCTTGCAGGGGGCGGAATGGTCCAGTGAAGCTTTCTTT. Its translation: CASSLQGAEWSSEAFF.

The rearrangement uses TRBV6-1 and TRBJ2-5; D is uncertain. Trimming pared 2 bases from V and 14 bases from J, leaving 12 bases between. This CDR3 region has 11 residues. Germline V lookup: CDR1 MNHNS, CDR2 SASEGT. The CDR3 sequence is CASSELAQEYF. The DNA of the CDR3 is TGTGCCAGCAGTGAATTGGCACAAGAATACTTC.

V usage is TRBV18 and J usage is TRBJ2-5; D gene unclear. CDR1 is KGHSH and CDR2 is LQKENI in the germline V gene. The V gene lost 2 bases and the J gene lost 1 base, with 2 bases spanning the gap. The CDR3 covers 12 residues. CDR3 in amino acids: CASSPSQETQYF. The CDR3 DNA reads as TGTGCCAGCTCACCAAGCCAAGAGACCCAGTACTTC.

J is TRBJ2-7 and V is TRBV15; D gene unclear. Deletions cut 0 bases from V and 6 bases from J, with 6 bases between. The CDR3 spans 12 residues. From germline, CDR1 is LNHNV and CDR2 YYDKDF (reference sequence). CDR3 in amino acids: CATSRDWSEQYF. CDR3 DNA: TGTGCCACCAGCAGAGATTGGTCCGAGCAGTACTTC. Full variable domain (outside the CDR3, taken from reference TRBV15 and TRBJ2-7): DAMVIQNPRYQVTQFGKPVTLSCSQTLNHNVMYWYQQKSSQAPKLLFHYYDKDFNNEADTPDNFQSRRPNTSFCFLDIRSPGLGDTAMYLCATSRDWSEQYFGPGTRLTVT.

V and J are TRBV11-3 and TRBJ1-1; D might be TRBD1 (6 bases). V shed 3 bases and J shed 2 bases, with 16 bases lying between them. Germline assignment: CDR1 SGHNT and CDR2 YENEEA. The CDR3 runs 16 residues. The CDR3 bases are TGTGCCAGCAGCTTGGAGGGAACAGGGTTAAACACTGAAGCTTTCTTT. Protein sequence: CASSLEGTGLNTEAFF.

CDR3 sequence: CASSPTSGGAGGEQFF. DNA for the CDR3: TGTGCCAGCTCGCCGACTAGCGGGGGGGCAGGCGGTGAGCAGTTCTTC. The chain is built from TRBV18 and TRBJ2-1; 14 nucleotides match TRBD2. The CDR3 loop spans 16 amino acids. Looked up from germline, CDR1 is KGHSH and CDR2 is LQKENI. The J segment lost 9 bases and the V segment lost 6 bases, leaving 10 bases of the junction unmatched.

The rearrangement uses TRBV30 and TRBJ1-4; no reliable D call. V lost 0 bases, J lost 8 bases, and 10 bases lay in between. The CDR3 runs to 13 residues. Germline V gene sequence: CDR1 GTSNPN, CDR2 SVGIG (reference sequence). CDR3 in DNA: TGTGCCTGGAGTGTAGTCTTGGGGGAAAAACTGTTTTTT. Protein product: CAWSVVLGEKLFF.

The chain recombines TRBV5-1 with TRBJ2-3; 9 nucleotides line up with TRBD1. The trim removed 4 bases at V and 4 bases at J, leaving 10 bases unmatched. This CDR3 is 16 amino acids long. Germline V lookup: CDR1 SGHRS, CDR2 YFSETQ. The CDR3 is CASSPRLGQGSDTQYF. The CDR3 DNA sequence: TGCGCCAGCAGCCCTCGTTTAGGACAGGGGTCAGATACGCAGTATTTT.

This chain links TRBV30 with TRBJ1-5, with TRBD1 identical over 8 bases. The CDR3 is made up of 14 amino acids. Germline CDR1 GTSNPN, CDR2 SVGIG (reference sequence). Unmatched junction bases numbered 3, after V lost 1 base and J lost 4 bases. The CDR3 region is CAWSGGQENQPQHF. Here the CDR3 DNA reads TGTGCCTGGAGTGGGGGACAGGAAAATCAGCCCCAGCATTTT.

This chain joins TRBV6-1 and TRBJ2-3, with TRBD1 identical over 8 bases. CDR3 length equals 14 residues. After removal of 3 bases from V and 1 base from J, the junction contained 0 bases not matched to a gene. CDR1 and CDR2 from the germline V gene are MNHNS and SASEGT. CDR3 region: CASSEGQGTDTQYF. CDR3 nucleotides: TGTGCCAGCAGTGAGGGACAGGGCACAGATACGCAGTATTTT.

The V call is TRBV20-1, the J call TRBJ1-2; D gene unclear. Germline-derived CDR1 and CDR2 are DFQATT and SNEGSKA (reference sequence). CDR3 length: 10 amino acids. Deletions cut 6 bases from V and 8 bases from J, with 10 bases between. The CDR3 region is CSAPSWGYTF. The CDR3 DNA reads TGCAGTGCCCCCTCCTGGGGCTACACCTTC.

The chain joins TRBV12-2 to TRBJ2-1; the listed D gene, TRBD2, was not tested against the DNA. TRBV12-2 is a documented pseudogene. The CDR3 extends over 17 amino acids. The CDR3: CASRSYQRGASYNEQFF. CDR3 sequence (DNA): TGTGCAAGTCGCTCCTATCAGCGGGGGGCCTCCTACAATGAGCAGTTCTTC.

Sample share makes this clone medium-sized. The chain uses TRBV7-8 and TRBJ1-2; D is unclear. From germline, CDR1 is SGHVS and CDR2 FQNEAQ. Trimming pared 2 bases from V and 0 bases from J, leaving 10 bases between. The CDR3 covers 15 residues. The CDR3 DNA reads TGTGCCAGCAGCTTAAATTCAGGTCCTAACTATGGCTACACCTTC. As protein: CASSLNSGPNYGYTF.

V and J are TRBV5-4 and TRBJ2-3, with unresolved D. The germline V gene encodes CDR1 SGHNT and CDR2 YYREEE (reference sequence). Trimming took 7 bases from V and 1 from J, leaving 13 bases between them. This CDR3 has 14 amino acids. CDR3 in amino acids: CASSPQVGTDTQYF. CDR3 bases: TGTGCCAGCTCCCCCCAGGTCGGCACAGATACGCAGTATTTT.

V usage is TRBV19 and J usage is TRBJ1-2; 9 nucleotides line up with TRBD1. Germline CDR1 and CDR2: LNHDA and SQIVND (reference sequence). The CDR3 contains 14 residues. J gave up 6 bases and V 4 bases, and 6 bases lay outside the gene matches. CDR3 region: CASSSGRDRDGYTF. The CDR3 DNA follows: TGTGCCAGTAGTAGTGGTCGGGACAGGGATGGCTACACCTTC.

The chain carries TRBV5-8 and TRBJ1-4; D call uncertain. Germline lookup yields CDR1 SGHTS and CDR2 YDEGEE. CDR3 length equals 15 residues. V was trimmed by 0 bases and J by 5 bases, leaving 11 bases between them. The CDR3 DNA sequence: TGTGCCAGCAGCTTGGCCCTATCAGGCAATGAAAAACTGTTTTTT. Protein: CASSLALSGNEKLFF.

This clone came up once. This sequence joins TRBV27 and TRBJ1-2, with TRBD1 as a possible D gene (6 bases). V dropped 4 bases and J dropped 7 bases, with 16 bases sitting between them. Germline V gene data show CDR1 as MNHEY and CDR2 as SMNVEV (reference sequence). The CDR3 is made up of 14 amino acids. The CDR3 region is CASSSNDRIGGYTF. CDR3 coding DNA: TGTGCCAGCAGTTCGAATGACAGGATCGGTGGCTACACCTTC.

This chain uses TRBV25-1 with TRBJ1-1; 10 nucleotides match TRBD1. Unmatched junction bases numbered 5, after V lost 7 bases and J lost 3 bases. Germline V lookup: CDR1 MGHDK, CDR2 SYGVNS. CDR3 length equals 14 residues. The CDR3 reads CASIRQGAHTEAFF. DNA for the CDR3: TGTGCCAGCATCCGACAGGGGGCGCACACTGAAGCTTTCTTT.

This clone showed up just once. The J gene is TRBJ2-3, the V gene TRBV19, with 7 bases that match TRBD2. Trimming removed 5 bases from V and 3 bases from J; junction bases left unmatched: 5. Germline V gene lookup returns CDR1 LNHDA and CDR2 SQIVND (reference sequence). The CDR3 loop spans 14 amino acids. The CDR3 nucleotides are TGTGCCAGTAGTTCAACGGGGGGTACAGATACGCAGTATTTT. This sequence encodes CASSSTGGTDTQYF.

The chain combines TRBV5-3 with TRBJ2-3; D is unresolved. TRBV5-3 is assigned to the ORF class and has an uncertain function. The germline V and J ends were trimmed by 7 bases and 6 bases, with 6 bases remaining between them. There are 10 residues in the CDR3. The CDR3 region has the DNA TGTGCCAGAGGATCGGATACGCAGTATTTT. Amino acid sequence: CARGSDTQYF.

This clone was seen once. The J gene is TRBJ1-1, the V gene TRBV30; 9 nucleotides align to TRBD1. This CDR3 is built from 17 residues. V was pared by 2 bases and J by 3 bases, with 13 bases of the junction left unmatched. The V gene's germline CDR1 is GTSNPN and CDR2 SVGIG (reference sequence). CDR3 DNA: TGTGCCTGGAGTCCCCCTAAGGTTACAGGGGGCTACACTGAAGCTTTCTTT. Translated: CAWSPPKVTGGYTEAFF.

This rearrangement joins TRBV11-3 to TRBJ2-2; no firm D call. Germline V gives CDR1 SGHNT, CDR2 YENEEA. V lost 2 bases, J lost 4 bases, and 8 bases lay in between. This CDR3 has 14 amino acids. The CDR3 region has the DNA TGTGCCAGCAGCTTAAGCAGGATCACCGGGGAGCTGTTTTTT. This translates into CASSLSRITGELFF.

The rearrangement links TRBV7-9 to TRBJ1-5, with TRBD1 identical over 10 bases. V shed 5 bases, J shed 2 bases, and the junction held 6 bases outside the gene matches. Germline CDR1 is SEHNR and CDR2 is FQNEAQ (reference sequence). The CDR3 runs 16 residues. The CDR3 protein is CASSNAGTGGNQPQHF. In nucleotides, the CDR3 is TGTGCCAGCAGCAATGCCGGGACAGGGGGCAATCAGCCCCAGCATTTT.